This is a list of T cell receptor beta chains from one sample in a study of OX40 agonist ivuxolimab in advanced cancers. Some clones are missing from TCRdb's copy, which holds only in-frame ones; the method was immunoSEQ multiplex PCR. The repertoire has about 46,000 clones, roughly 91% of them found once; the top ten carry roughly 5%. Source: CD4+ or CD8+ T cells sorted from blood, taken in a trial of the OX40 agonist ivuxolimab. The receptor set was obtained from an adult with an advanced solid tumor such as melanoma, head and neck, liver or kidney cancer. CDR3s include the opening cysteine and the closing phenylalanine or tryptophan. The order of the fields is D gene, J gene, clone size, V gene, CDR3 protein, CDR3 DNA. A D gene is named only where the DNA matches it firmly. Clone sizes are given selectively: once, few, many, or a class where the clone is expanded.

>TRBD1|TRBJ2-3|.|TRBV18
CASSPQGQGRADTQYF
TGTGCCAGCTCACCCCAAGGACAGGGCCGTGCAGATACGCAGTATTTT
>TRBD1|TRBJ1-1|.|TRBV7-9
CASSLGFGTGKAEAFF
TGTGCCAGCAGCTTAGGATTCGGGACAGGGAAGGCTGAAGCTTTCTTT
>TRBD1|TRBJ1-3|.|TRBV28
CASSGQGTYSGNTIYF
TGTGCCAGCAGTGGACAGGGGACGTACTCTGGAAACACCATATATTTT
>TRBD1|TRBJ2-7|.|TRBV9
CASSAGTGSNEQYF
TGTGCCAGCAGCGCCGGGACAGGTTCAAACGAGCAGTACTTC
>.|TRBJ2-2|.|TRBV21-1
CASSKRLAGNTGELFF
TGTGCCAGCAGCAAAAGGCTAGCGGGCAACACCGGGGAGCTGTTTTTT
>TRBD2|TRBJ2-7|.|TRBV6-5
CASSYSSGTSYEQYF
TGTGCCAGCAGTTACTCTAGCGGGACATCTTACGAGCAGTACTTC
>.|TRBJ2-2|.|TRBV30
CALQTVNTGELFF
TGTGCCTTGCAGACGGTGAACACCGGGGAGCTGTTTTTT
>.|TRBJ2-3|.|TRBV4-3
CASSQVTGQPDTQYF
TGCGCCAGCAGCCAAGTTACAGGACAGCCAGATACGCAGTATTTT
>.|TRBJ2-7|.|TRBV27
CASSLGVSSYEQYF
TGTGCCAGCAGTTTAGGGGTTTCCTCCTACGAGCAGTACTTC
>.|TRBJ2-3|.|TRBV4-1
CASSQDSEHALDTQYF
TGCGCCAGCAGCCAAGATTCGGAGCATGCGTTAGATACGCAGTATTTT
>.|TRBJ1-1|.|TRBV30
CAWSVMGAEAFF
TGTGCCTGGAGTGTAATGGGTGCTGAAGCTTTCTTT
>.|TRBJ2-3|.|TRBV14
CASSRLRTDTQYF
TGTGCCAGCAGCCGATTACGAACAGATACGCAGTATTTT
>TRBD1|TRBJ2-7|.|TRBV6-5
CASSLPGQGRNEQYF
TGTGCCAGCAGTTTACCGGGACAGGGTCGTAACGAGCAGTACTTC
>.|TRBJ2-5|.|TRBV4-1
CASSLPGTPPETQYF
TGCGCCAGCAGCCTTCCCGGGACTCCTCCAGAGACCCAGTACTTC
>.|TRBJ2-7|.|TRBV4-3
CASSQEERSYEQYF
TGCGCCAGCAGCCAAGAGGAGCGCTCCTACGAGCAGTACTTC
>.|TRBJ2-7|once|TRBV29-1
CSVDSGVSYEQYF
TGCAGCGTTGACTCCGGGGTTTCCTACGAGCAGTACTTC
>TRBD2|TRBJ2-2|.|TRBV15
CATSSRGLAGTGELFF
TGTGCCACCAGCTCCCGTGGACTAGCGGGGACCGGGGAGCTGTTTTTT
>.|TRBJ1-1|.|TRBV25-1
CASSELVNTEAFF
TGTGCCAGCAGTGAACTAGTGAACACTGAAGCTTTCTTT
>.|TRBJ1-1|.|TRBV27
CASSLSEQMNTEAFF
TGTGCCAGCAGTTTATCCGAGCAGATGAACACTGAAGCTTTCTTT
>.|TRBJ2-1|.|TRBV4-2
CASRQGNEQFF
TGTGCCAGCAGACAAGGGAATGAGCAGTTCTTC
>.|TRBJ2-7|.|TRBV29-1
CSVGPGFYEQYF
TGCAGCGTTGGTCCAGGGTTCTACGAGCAGTACTTC
>.|TRBJ1-2|.|TRBV2
CASEATQTGSYGYTF
TGTGCCAGCGAAGCTACACAGACAGGAAGCTATGGCTACACCTTC
>.|TRBJ1-1|.|TRBV14
CASSPSWGREAFF
TGTGCCAGCAGCCCCTCGTGGGGGCGGGAAGCTTTCTTT
>.|TRBJ1-2|.|TRBV6-5
CASSLTPKAGYTF
TGTGCCAGCAGTCTAACACCAAAGGCGGGCTACACCTTC
>TRBD1|TRBJ1-3|.|TRBV4-1
CASSQPRQGAGNTIYF
TGCGCCAGCAGCCAACCAAGACAGGGGGCTGGAAACACCATATATTTT
>TRBD1|TRBJ1-2|.|TRBV5-5
CASSLGQGIYGYTF
TGTGCCAGCAGCTTGGGACAGGGGATCTATGGCTACACCTTC
>TRBD2|TRBJ2-2|once|TRBV7-6
CASSLETSGSLGTGELFF
TGTGCCAGCAGCTTGGAGACTAGCGGGAGCTTAGGAACCGGGGAGCTGTTTTTT
>.|TRBJ2-1|.|TRBV29-1
CSVAGLGIYNEQFF
TGCAGCGTCGCTGGACTCGGGATCTACAATGAGCAGTTCTTC
>TRBD1|TRBJ1-2|.|TRBV29-1
CSAKTGGSGYTF
TGCAGCGCTAAGACAGGGGGCAGTGGCTACACCTTC
>.|TRBJ1-2|.|TRBV2
CASSDPVAGVGYGYTF
TGTGCCAGCAGTGACCCTGTGGCGGGGGTCGGCTATGGCTACACCTTC
>.|TRBJ1-1|.|TRBV18
CASSPKNTEAFF
TGTGCCAGCTCACCCAAGAACACTGAAGCTTTCTTT
>TRBD2|TRBJ2-5|.|TRBV7-9
CASSRTTSGDKETQYF
TGTGCCAGCAGCCGCACGACTAGCGGGGATAAAGAGACCCAGTACTTC
>.|TRBJ2-3|.|TRBV19
CASSIRRGQEDTQYF
TGTGCCAGTAGTATTAGGAGGGGGCAAGAAGATACGCAGTATTTT
>.|TRBJ2-3|once|TRBV5-6
CASSLGARTDTQYF
TGTGCCAGCAGCTTGGGGGCTCGGACAGATACGCAGTATTTT
>.|TRBJ1-1|.|TRBV6-5
CASSYSYIGGTEAFF
TGTGCCAGCAGTTATTCCTATATTGGGGGGACTGAAGCTTTCTTT
>TRBD2|TRBJ2-1|.|TRBV2
CASSEGTSGESSYNEQFF
TGTGCCAGCAGTGAAGGGACTAGCGGGGAGAGCTCCTACAATGAGCAGTTCTTC
>TRBD2|TRBJ2-1|.|TRBV7-3
CASSLGGLAGGNEQFF
TGTGCCAGCAGCTTAGGAGGACTAGCGGGGGGCAATGAGCAGTTCTTC
>.|TRBJ2-1|.|TRBV19
CASSMGWGEQFF
TGTGCCAGTAGTATGGGCTGGGGTGAGCAGTTCTTC
>.|TRBJ1-1|.|TRBV19
CASMWGWTEAFF
TGTGCCAGTATGTGGGGGTGGACTGAAGCTTTCTTT